This T cell receptor (beta chain) was captured in a study of cytomegalovirus exposure and HLA in healthy donors. General study points: The study listed roughly 150 cytomegalovirus-associated TCR beta chains. Exclusion applied to some V segments, including TRBV6-2 and TRBV6-3, as they were indistinguishable.

The PCR contained 60 Vbeta and 13 Jbeta primers. Sequenced by immunoSEQ multiplex PCR; TCRdb stores in-frame clones only, minus some. The sample shows 100,000 to 150,000 clones, 70% to 80% of them seen only once. Comments on this clone: Its antigen remains unknown. Germline is not matched at one junction end, which may reflect a read error.

This CDR3 is 14 amino acids long. Germline-derived CDR1 and CDR2 are SNHLY and FYNNEI. Sequenced sample: PBMCs. The chain couples TRBV2 to TRBJ2-1; the match to TRBD1 covers 9 bases. This clonotype was obtained from a man between 18 and 35 years old in good health and CMV-seronegative. The CDR3 spells CASSDVTTGTGRIF. DNA of the CDR3: TGTGCCAGCAGTGATGTAACAACCGGGACAGGGAGGATCTTC.